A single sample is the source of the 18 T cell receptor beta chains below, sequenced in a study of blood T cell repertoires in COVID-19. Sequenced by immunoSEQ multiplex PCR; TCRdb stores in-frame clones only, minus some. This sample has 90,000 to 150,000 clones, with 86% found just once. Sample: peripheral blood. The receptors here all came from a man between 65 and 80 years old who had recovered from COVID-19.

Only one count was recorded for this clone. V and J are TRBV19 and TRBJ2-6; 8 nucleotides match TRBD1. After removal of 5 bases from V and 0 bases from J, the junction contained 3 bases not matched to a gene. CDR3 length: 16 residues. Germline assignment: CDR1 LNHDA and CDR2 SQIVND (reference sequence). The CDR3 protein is CASSGDRSSGANVLTF. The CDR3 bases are TGTGCCAGTAGTGGGGACAGGTCCTCTGGGGCCAACGTCCTGACTTTC.

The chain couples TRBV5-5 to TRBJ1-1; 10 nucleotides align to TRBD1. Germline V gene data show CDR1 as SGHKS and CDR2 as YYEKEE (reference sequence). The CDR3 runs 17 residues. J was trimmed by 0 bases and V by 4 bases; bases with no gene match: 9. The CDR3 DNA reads TGTGCCAGCAGCACCTGGGACAGGGGCGAGATGAACACTGAAGCTTTCTTT. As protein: CASSTWDRGEMNTEAFF.

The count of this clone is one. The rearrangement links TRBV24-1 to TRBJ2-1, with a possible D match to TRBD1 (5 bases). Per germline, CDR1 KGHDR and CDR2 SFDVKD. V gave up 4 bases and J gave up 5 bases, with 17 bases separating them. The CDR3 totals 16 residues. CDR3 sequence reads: CATSELAGSGNNEQFF. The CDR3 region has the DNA TGTGCCACCAGTGAGCTTGCAGGGTCAGGGAACAATGAGCAGTTCTTC.

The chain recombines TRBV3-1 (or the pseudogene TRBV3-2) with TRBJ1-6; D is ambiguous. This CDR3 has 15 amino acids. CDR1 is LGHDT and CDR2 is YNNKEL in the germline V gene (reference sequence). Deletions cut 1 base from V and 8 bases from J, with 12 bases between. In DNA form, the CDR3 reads TGTGCCAGCAGCCAAGCCCGGAGTCGGGATTCACCCCTCCACTTT. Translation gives CASSQARSRDSPLHF.

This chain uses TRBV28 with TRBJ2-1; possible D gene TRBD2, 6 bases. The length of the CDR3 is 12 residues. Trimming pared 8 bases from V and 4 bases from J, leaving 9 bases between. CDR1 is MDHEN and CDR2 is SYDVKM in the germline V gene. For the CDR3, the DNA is TGTGCCAGCCGTGGGGGGTACAATGAGCAGTTCTTC. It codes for CASRGGYNEQFF. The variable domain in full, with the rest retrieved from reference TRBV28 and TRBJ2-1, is DVKVTQSSRYLVKRTGEKVFLECVQDMDHENMFWYRQDPGLGLRLIYFSYDVKMKEKGDIPEGYSVSREKKERFSLILESASTNQTSMYLCASRGGYNEQFFGPGTRLTVL.

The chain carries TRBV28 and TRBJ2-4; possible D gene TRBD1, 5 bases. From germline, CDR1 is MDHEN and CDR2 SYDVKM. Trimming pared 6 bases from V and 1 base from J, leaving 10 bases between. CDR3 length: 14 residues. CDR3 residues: CASSLTGAKNIQYF. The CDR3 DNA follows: TGTGCCAGCAGCCTCACAGGTGCCAAAAACATTCAGTACTTC.

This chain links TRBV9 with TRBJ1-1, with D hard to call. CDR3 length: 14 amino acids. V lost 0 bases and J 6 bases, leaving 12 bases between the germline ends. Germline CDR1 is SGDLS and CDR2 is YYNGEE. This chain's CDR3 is CASSVGLTVAEAFF. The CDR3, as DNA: TGTGCCAGCAGCGTAGGTCTCACGGTCGCTGAAGCTTTCTTT. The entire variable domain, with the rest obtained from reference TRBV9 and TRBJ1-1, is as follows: DSGVTQTPKHLITATGQRVTLRCSPRSGDLSVYWYQQSLDQGLQFLIQYYNGEERAKGNILERFSAQQFPDLHSELNLSSLELGDSALYFCASSVGLTVAEAFFGQGTRLTVV.

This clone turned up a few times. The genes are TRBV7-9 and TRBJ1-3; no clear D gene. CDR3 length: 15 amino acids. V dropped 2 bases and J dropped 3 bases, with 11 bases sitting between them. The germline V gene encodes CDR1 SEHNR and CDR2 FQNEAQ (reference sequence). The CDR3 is CASSLSITVGNTIYF. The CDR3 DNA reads TGTGCCAGCAGCTTATCGATCACGGTTGGAAACACCATATATTTT.

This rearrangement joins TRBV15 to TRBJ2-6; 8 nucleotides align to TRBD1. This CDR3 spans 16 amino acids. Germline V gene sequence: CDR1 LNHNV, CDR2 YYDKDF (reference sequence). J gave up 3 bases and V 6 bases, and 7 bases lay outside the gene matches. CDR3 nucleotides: TGTGCCACCAGTTCCGGACAGGGTTATGGGGCCAACGTCCTGACTTTC. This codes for CATSSGQGYGANVLTF.

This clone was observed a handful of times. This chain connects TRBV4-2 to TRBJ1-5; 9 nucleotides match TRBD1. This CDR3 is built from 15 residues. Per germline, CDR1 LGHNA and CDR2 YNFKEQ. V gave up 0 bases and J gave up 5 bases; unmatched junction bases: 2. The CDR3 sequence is CASSQDGQGYQPQHF. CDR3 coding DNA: TGTGCCAGCAGCCAAGATGGACAGGGGTATCAGCCCCAGCATTTT.

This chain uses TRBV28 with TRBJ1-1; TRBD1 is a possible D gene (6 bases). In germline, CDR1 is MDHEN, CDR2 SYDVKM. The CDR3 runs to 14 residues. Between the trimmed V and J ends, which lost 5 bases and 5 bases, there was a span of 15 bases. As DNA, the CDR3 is TGTGCCAGCAGTAGGGGGGGCGCGGGAACTGAAGCTTTCTTT. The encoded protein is CASSRGGAGTEAFF.

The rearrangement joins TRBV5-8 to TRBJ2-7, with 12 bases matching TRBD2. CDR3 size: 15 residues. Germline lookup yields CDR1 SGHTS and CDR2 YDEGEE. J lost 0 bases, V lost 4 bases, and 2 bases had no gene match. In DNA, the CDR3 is TGTGCCAGCAGCCGACTAGCGGGGGACTCCTACGAGCAGTACTTC. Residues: CASSRLAGDSYEQYF. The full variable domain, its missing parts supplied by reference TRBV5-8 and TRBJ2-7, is EAGVTQSPTHLIKTRGQQATLRCSPISGHTSVYWYQQALGLGLQFLLWYDEGEERNRGNFPPRFSGRQFPNYSSELNVNALELEDSALYLCASSRLAGDSYEQYFGPGTRLTVT.

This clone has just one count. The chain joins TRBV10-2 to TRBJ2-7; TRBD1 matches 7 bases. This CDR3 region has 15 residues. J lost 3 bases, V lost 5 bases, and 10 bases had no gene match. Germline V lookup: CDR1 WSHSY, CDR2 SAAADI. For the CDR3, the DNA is TGCGCCAGCAGTTCCCTATCAACAGGGGTCTACGAGCAGTACTTC. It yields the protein CASSSLSTGVYEQYF.

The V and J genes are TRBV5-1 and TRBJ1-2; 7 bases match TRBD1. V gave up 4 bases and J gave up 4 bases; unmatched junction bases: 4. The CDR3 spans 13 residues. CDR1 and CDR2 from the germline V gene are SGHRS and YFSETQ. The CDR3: CASSLDRIYGYTF. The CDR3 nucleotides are TGCGCCAGCAGCCTGGACAGGATCTATGGCTACACCTTC.

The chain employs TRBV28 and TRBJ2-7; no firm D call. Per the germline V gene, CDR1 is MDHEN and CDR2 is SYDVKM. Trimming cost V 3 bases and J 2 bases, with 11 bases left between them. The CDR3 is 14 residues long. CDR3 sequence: CASSLQGETYEQYF. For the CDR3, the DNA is TGTGCCAGCAGTTTGCAAGGAGAAACCTACGAGCAGTACTTC. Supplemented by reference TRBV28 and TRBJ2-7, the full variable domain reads DVKVTQSSRYLVKRTGEKVFLECVQDMDHENMFWYRQDPGLGLRLIYFSYDVKMKEKGDIPEGYSVSREKKERFSLILESASTNQTSMYLCASSLQGETYEQYFGPGTRLTVT.

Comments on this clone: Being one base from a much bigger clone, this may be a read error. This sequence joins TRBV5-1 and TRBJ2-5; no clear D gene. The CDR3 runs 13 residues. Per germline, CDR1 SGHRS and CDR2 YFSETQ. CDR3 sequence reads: CTSSLQTQETQYF. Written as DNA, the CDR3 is TGCACCAGCAGCTTGCAAACTCAAGAGACCCAGTACTTC.

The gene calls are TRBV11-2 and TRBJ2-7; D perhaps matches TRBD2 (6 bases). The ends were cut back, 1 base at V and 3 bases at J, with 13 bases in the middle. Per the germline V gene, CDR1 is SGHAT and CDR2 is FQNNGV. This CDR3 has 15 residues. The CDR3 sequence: CASSLGGGLIYEQYF. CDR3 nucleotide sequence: TGTGCCAGCAGCTTAGGGGGAGGTCTTATCTACGAGCAGTACTTC. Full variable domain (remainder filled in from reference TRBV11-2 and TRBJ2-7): EAGVAQSPRYKIIEKRQSVAFWCNPISGHATLYWYQQILGQGPKLLIQFQNNGVVDDSQLPKDRFSAERLKGVDSTLKIQPAKLEDSAVYLCASSLGGGLIYEQYFGPGTRLTVT.

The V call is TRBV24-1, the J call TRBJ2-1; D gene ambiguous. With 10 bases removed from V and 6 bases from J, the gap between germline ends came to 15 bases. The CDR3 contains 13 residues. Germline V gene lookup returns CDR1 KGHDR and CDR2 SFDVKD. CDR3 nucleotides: TGTGCCACTAAATCCACAGAACGCAATGAGCAGTTCTTC. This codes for CATKSTERNEQFF.